This entry concerns a single T cell receptor beta chain. Its specificity is not known. Data came from immunoSEQ multiplex PCR; TCRdb stores just in-frame clones and leaves some out. This table holds approximately 120,000 clones, 84% found once. The data were obtained in a study of T cell responses to AZD1222 COVID-19 vaccine. Whole-study results and caveats: Vaccination with two AZD1222 doses was followed by a rise in Spike-specific TCR breadth and depth. Repertoires were obtained only post-peak T cell response. As reported, nearly half of all spike-specific TCRs target variant regions that are unmutated. White British donors predominated, females outnumbered males, and clonal diversity was possibly underestimated.

The V gene lost 4 bases and the J gene lost 6 bases, with 13 bases spanning the gap. Per germline, CDR1 SGHNT and CDR2 YYREEE (reference sequence). This CDR3 contains 13 residues. The receptor was derived from an adult who received the AZD1222 COVID-19 vaccine. The rearrangement links TRBV5-4 to TRBJ1-2, with a tentative D call TRBD1 (5 bases). The material sequenced was peripheral blood, taken 28 days after the second AZD1222 dose. CDR3 sequence reads: CASSGSVGDGYTF. The CDR3 DNA follows: TGTGCCAGCAGCGGGTCGGTGGGGGATGGCTACACCTTC.